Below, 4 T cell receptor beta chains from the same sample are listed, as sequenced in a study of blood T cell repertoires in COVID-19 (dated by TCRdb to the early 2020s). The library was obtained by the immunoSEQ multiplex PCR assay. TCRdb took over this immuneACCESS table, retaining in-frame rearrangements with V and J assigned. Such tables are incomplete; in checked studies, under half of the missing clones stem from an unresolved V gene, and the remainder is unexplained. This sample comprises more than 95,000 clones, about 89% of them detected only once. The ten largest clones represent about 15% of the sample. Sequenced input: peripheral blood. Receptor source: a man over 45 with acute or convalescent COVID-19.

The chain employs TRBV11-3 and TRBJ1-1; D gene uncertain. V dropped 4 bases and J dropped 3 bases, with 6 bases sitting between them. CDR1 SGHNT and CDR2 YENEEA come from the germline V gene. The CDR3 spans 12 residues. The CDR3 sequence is CASSSLYTEAFF. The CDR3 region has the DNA TGTGCCAGCAGCTCGTTATACACTGAAGCTTTCTTT.

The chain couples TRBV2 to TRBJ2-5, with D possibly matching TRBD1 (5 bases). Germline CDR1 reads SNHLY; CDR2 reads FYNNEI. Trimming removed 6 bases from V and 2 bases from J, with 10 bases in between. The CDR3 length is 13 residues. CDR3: CASSAQEQETQYF. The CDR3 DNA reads TGTGCCAGCAGCGCACAGGAACAAGAGACCCAGTACTTC.

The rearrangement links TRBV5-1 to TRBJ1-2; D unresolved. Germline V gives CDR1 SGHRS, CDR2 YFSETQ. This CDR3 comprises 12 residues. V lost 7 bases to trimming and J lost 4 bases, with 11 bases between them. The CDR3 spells CASREDSYGYTF. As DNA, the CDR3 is TGCGCCAGCCGGGAGGACTCCTATGGCTACACCTTC. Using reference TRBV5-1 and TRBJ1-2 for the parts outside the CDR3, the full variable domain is KAGVTQTPRYLIKTRGQQVTLSCSPISGHRSVSWYQQTPGQGLQFLFEYFSETQRNKGNFPGRFSGRQFSNSRSEMNVSTLELGDSALYLCASREDSYGYTFGSGTRLTVV.

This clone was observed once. CDR3 in amino acids: CATSGRGRTGGTDTQYF. The DNA for the CDR3 is TGTGCCACCAGTGGTCGCGGGAGGACCGGAGGCACAGATACGCAGTATTTT. The chain has TRBV24-1 and TRBJ2-3, with TRBD2 matching 8 bases. Losses at the gene ends were 5 bases for V and 1 base for J; bases not matched to a gene: 10. The CDR3 is 17 residues long. The germline gives CDR1 KGHDR, CDR2 SFDVKD.